The following is a TCR beta chain sequence with its context. These data come from a study of blood T cell repertoires in COVID-19. Study background: T cells, B-cell-depleted T cells, or PBMCs provided the cDNA or gDNA that served as material.

The length of the CDR3 is 12 residues. J gave up 3 bases and V 8 bases, and 1 base lay outside the gene matches. Germline values: CDR1 WNHNN, CDR2 SYGVQD (reference sequence). Some clones are missing from TCRdb's copy, which holds only in-frame ones; the method was immunoSEQ multiplex PCR. The repertoire includes some 150,000 clones, approximately 79% of them detected once, and roughly 8.6% sits in the top ten. The chain carries TRBV10-1 and TRBJ1-5; 7 bases match TRBD1. The TCR comes from a man in his fifties or sixties with active or convalescent COVID-19. Input material: peripheral blood. Written as DNA, the CDR3 is TGCGCCAGCGGACAGGACAATCAGCCCCAGCATTTT. Translated: CASGQDNQPQHF.